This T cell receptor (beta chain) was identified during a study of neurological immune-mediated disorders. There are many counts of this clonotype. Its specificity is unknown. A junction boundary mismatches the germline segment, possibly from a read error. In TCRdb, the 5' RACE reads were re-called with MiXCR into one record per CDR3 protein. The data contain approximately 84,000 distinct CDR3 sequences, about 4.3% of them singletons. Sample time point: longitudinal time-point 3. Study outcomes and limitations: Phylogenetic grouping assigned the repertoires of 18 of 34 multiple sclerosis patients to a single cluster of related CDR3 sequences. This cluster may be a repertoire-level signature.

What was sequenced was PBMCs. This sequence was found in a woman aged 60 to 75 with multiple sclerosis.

CDR3 nucleotides: TGTGCTAGCAGCTTAGCGGAAGGGCACGAGCAGTACTTC. This gives the protein CASSLAEGHEQYF. The rearrangement uses TRBV7-7 and TRBJ2-7; the D gene is possibly TRBD2 (6 bases). The CDR3 is 13 residues long. Germline lookup yields CDR1 SSHAT and CDR2 FNYEAQ (reference sequence).